This paragraph reports one TCR beta chain. The entry originates in a study of blood T cell repertoires in COVID-19. Overall study: The United States, Italy and Spain supplied acute and convalescent COVID-19 samples.

Trimming cost V 4 bases and J 7 bases; bases outside gene matches: 6. Per the germline V gene, CDR1 is SGHDT and CDR2 is YYEEEE. This CDR3 region has 14 residues. Recruitment covered roughly 24 US areas and drew participants whose ages spanned about 18 to 90 years. Within 2 weeks before study entry, exposed participants met a COVID-19 case. As originally analysed: Estimated nucleated cell counts came from reference gene primer amplification. The repertoire was sequenced with immunoSEQ multiplex PCR; TCRdb's copy has only in-frame clones and lacks some. For V, J and clone size, that table is used; D and trimming come from the DNA. This sample yields around 200,000 clones, of which approximately 86% are seen a single time; around 4% belongs to the top ten.

Sequencing was carried out using PBMCs or T cells enriched from blood (not recorded which). This TCR derives from a woman in her twenties or thirties who had been exposed to COVID-19. The rearrangement links TRBV5-6 to TRBJ1-2, with 11 bases that match TRBD1. The CDR3 bases are TGTGCCAGCAGCAGGACAGGGGGCGCGAGTGGCTACACCTTC. It yields the protein CASSRTGGASGYTF. The complete variable domain, with remaining parts taken from reference TRBV5-6 and TRBJ1-2, reads DAGVTQSPTHLIKTRGQQVTLRCSPKSGHDTVSWYQQALGQGPQFIFQYYEEEERQRGNFPDRFSGHQFPNYSSELNVNALLLGDSALYLCASSRTGGASGYTFGSGTRLTVV.